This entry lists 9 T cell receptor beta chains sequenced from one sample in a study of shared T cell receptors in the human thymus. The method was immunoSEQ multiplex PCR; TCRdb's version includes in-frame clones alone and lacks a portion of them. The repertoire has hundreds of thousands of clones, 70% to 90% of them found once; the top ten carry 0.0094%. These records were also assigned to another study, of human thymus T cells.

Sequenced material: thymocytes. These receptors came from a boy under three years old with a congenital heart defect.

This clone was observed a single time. The CDR3 loop is CSVGSRDREPNYGYTF. The CDR3 DNA reads TGCAGCGTGGGGTCCCGGGACAGAGAACCTAACTATGGCTACACCTTC. This chain joins TRBV29-1 and TRBJ1-2, with 7 bases fitting TRBD1. The CDR3 length is 16 residues. Unmatched junction bases numbered 13, after V lost 6 bases and J lost 0 bases. In germline, CDR1 is SQVTM, CDR2 ANQGSEA.

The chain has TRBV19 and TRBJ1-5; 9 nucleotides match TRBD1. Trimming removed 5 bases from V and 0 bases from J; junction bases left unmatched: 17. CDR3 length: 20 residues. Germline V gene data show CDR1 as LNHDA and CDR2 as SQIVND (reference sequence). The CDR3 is CASSPSRGTGPLYSNQPQHF. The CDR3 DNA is TGTGCCAGTAGTCCCAGCCGAGGGACAGGGCCACTCTATAGCAATCAGCCCCAGCATTTT.

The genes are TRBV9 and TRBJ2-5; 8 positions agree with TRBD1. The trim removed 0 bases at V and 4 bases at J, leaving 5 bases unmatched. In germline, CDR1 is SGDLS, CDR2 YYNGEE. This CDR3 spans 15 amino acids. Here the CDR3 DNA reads TGTGCCAGCAGCGTAGGGCAGGGGGCCGGAGAGACCCAGTACTTC. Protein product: CASSVGQGAGETQYF.

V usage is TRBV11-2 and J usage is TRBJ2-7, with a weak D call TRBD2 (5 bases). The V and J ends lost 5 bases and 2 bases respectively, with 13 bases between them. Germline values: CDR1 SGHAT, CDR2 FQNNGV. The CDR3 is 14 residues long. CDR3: CASSKAGNTYEQYF. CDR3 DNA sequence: TGTGCCAGCAGCAAGGCCGGGAACACCTACGAGCAGTACTTC.

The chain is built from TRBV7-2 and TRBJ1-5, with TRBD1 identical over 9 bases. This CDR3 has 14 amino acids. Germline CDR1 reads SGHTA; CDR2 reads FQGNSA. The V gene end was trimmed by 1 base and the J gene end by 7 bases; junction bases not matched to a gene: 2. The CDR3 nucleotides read TGTGCCAGCAGCTTAGGGGACAGGGCCCAGCCCCAGCATTTT. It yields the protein CASSLGDRAQPQHF.

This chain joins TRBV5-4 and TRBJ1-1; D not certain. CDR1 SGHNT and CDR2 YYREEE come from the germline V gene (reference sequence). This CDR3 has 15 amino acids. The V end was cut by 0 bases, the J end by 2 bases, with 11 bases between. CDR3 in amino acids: CASSLVGRYNTEAFF. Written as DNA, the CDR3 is TGTGCCAGCAGCTTGGTTGGCAGATACAACACTGAAGCTTTCTTT.

CDR3 sequence: CASSPRGSYEQYF. The CDR3 bases are TGTGCCAGCAGCCCCCGGGGGTCCTACGAGCAGTACTTC. The chain links TRBV7-2 to TRBJ2-7; D possibly corresponds to TRBD2 (6 bases). The V gene lost 5 bases and the J gene lost 1 base, with 9 bases spanning the gap. The CDR3 length is 13 residues. CDR1 and CDR2 (germline): SGHTA, FQGNSA.

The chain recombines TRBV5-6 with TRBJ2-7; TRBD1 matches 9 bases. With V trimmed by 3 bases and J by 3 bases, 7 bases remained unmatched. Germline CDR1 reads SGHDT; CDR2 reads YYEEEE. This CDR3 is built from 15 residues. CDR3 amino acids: CASSSGDREIYEQYF. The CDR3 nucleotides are TGTGCCAGCAGCTCAGGGGACAGGGAAATCTACGAGCAGTACTTC.

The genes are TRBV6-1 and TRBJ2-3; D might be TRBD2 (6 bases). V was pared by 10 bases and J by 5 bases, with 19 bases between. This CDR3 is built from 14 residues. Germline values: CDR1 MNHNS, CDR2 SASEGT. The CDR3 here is CATTSGDRGDTQYF. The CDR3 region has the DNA TGTGCCACTACCTCGGGGGATCGGGGAGATACGCAGTATTTT.